This T cell receptor beta chain was retrieved from a study of blood T cell repertoires in COVID-19. Adults between roughly 18 and 95 years of age took part from 20 to 25 US areas. Cohort 3 donors counted as recovered after two negative PCRs, clearance, or resolved symptoms. Per the original methods: It was from reference gene primer amplification that nucleated cell counts were estimated. Sequencing used immunoSEQ multiplex PCR; TCRdb keeps in-frame clones, though not all of them. V, J and clone size derive from that table, while D and trimming were established from the DNA sequence. The table lists 320,000 or so clones, over 70% of them singletons, with about 4.7% in the top ten. A remark on this clone: The identical CDR3 is also encoded by other nucleotide sequences in the sample.

Trimming left V 3 bases short and J 4 bases short, with 4 bases between. This CDR3 spans 12 amino acids. CDR1 and CDR2 (germline): MDHEN, SYDVKM. Sequenced sample: PBMCs or T cells enriched from blood (not recorded which). The receptor was isolated from a man under 40 who had recovered from COVID-19. This chain uses TRBV28 with TRBJ1-3; D remains unclear. The CDR3 loop is CASSFSGNTIYF. The CDR3 bases are TGTGCCAGCAGTTTCTCCGGAAACACCATATATTTT.